This TCR beta chain was captured in a study of response to subunit inactivated influenza vaccine. General study results and limits: Only a handful of new T cells, the authors suggested, are recruited with each seasonal influenza vaccination.

TCRdb processed the RT-PCR reads anew with MiXCR; each CDR3 protein has one entry. The table has hundreds of thousands of distinct CDR3 sequences, approximately 17% seen once. The CDR3 runs 14 residues. Germline lookup yields CDR1 MNHEY and CDR2 SVGAGI. The ends were cut back, 0 bases at V and 5 bases at J, with 10 bases in the middle. This clonotype was seen ten or more times. The antigen is not known. The sequencing used PBMCs from blood, collected 5 days after vaccination. The chain joins TRBV6-5 to TRBJ2-5; D assignment may be TRBD1 or TRBD2 (5 bases each). This TCR was sampled from a man in his forties or fifties who received an inactivated influenza vaccine. The CDR3 here is CASSYSRGAETQYF. The CDR3 coding sequence is TGTGCCAGCAGTTACTCCCGAGGGGCTGAGACCCAGTACTTC.